The clone carrying this T cell receptor beta chain was recorded once. How the authors handled the data: Amplified reference gene primers provided the basis for estimating nucleated cell counts. Using immunoSEQ multiplex PCR, the repertoire was profiled, and TCRdb retains in-frame clones only, with some absent. The V and J calls and the clone size are those of that table, but D and trimming were determined from the DNA. This table holds about 29,000 clones, approximately 92% found once. This sample is part of a study of blood T cell repertoires in COVID-19. Study details: Spain, Italy and the United States supplied samples that represented acute and convalescent COVID-19. T cells, B-cell-depleted T cells, or PBMCs provided the cDNA or gDNA that served as material.

Trimming removed 1 base from V and 0 bases from J, with 14 bases in between. CDR3 size: 16 residues. The V gene's germline CDR1 is SGHKS and CDR2 YYEKEE (reference sequence). V usage is TRBV5-5 and J usage is TRBJ2-7, with D tentatively TRBD1 (6 bases). This clonotype was sampled from an elderly man with acute or convalescent COVID-19. Sequenced material: peripheral blood. This chain's CDR3 is CASSLTSGHPSYEQYF. CDR3 nucleotide sequence: TGTGCCAGCAGCTTGACGTCGGGACACCCCTCCTACGAGCAGTACTTC.